These 25 T cell receptor beta chains were all obtained from the same sample, sequenced in a study of lymphopenia after photon versus proton radiotherapy. TCRdb's table, derived via immunoSEQ multiplex PCR, lists solely in-frame clones and lacks some. The data contain 29,000 or so clones, more than 75% of them seen just once; the ten biggest clones take up roughly 48%. The sample here was peripheral blood, taken from a patient treated with proton-based radiotherapy. These TCRs come from a woman aged 60 to 75 with cholangiocarcinoma. Some clones in this sample may be carry-over from other donors' samples.

The chain uses TRBV2 and TRBJ2-7; D call uncertain. The CDR3 runs to 13 residues. V was shortened by 7 bases and J by 0 bases, with 10 bases between the two germline ends. CDR1 and CDR2 (germline): SNHLY, FYNNEI. The CDR3 DNA reads TGTGCCAGCACCCCAATTTCCTCCTACGAGCAGTACTTC. This gives the protein CASTPISSYEQYF.

The V call is TRBV18, the J call TRBJ1-3; D unresolved. Per germline, CDR1 KGHSH and CDR2 LQKENI. Trimming cost V 5 bases and J 2 bases, with 4 bases left between them. The CDR3 sequence is 12 residues long. CDR3 bases: TGTGCCAGCTCAACAACTGGAAACACCATATATTTT. Its translation is CASSTTGNTIYF.

This clone was found once. The chain combines TRBV15 with TRBJ2-7; possible D gene TRBD1, 5 bases. Trimming cost V 1 base and J 7 bases, with 17 bases left between them. CDR3 length: 15 amino acids. The germline V gene encodes CDR1 LNHNV and CDR2 YYDKDF (reference sequence). The CDR3 loop is CATSRGGAYQGEQYF. The CDR3 DNA is TGTGCCACCAGCAGAGGGGGCGCCTACCAAGGGGAGCAGTACTTC.

The J gene is TRBJ2-3, the V gene TRBV29-1; 9 bases line up with TRBD2. The V gene's germline CDR1 is SQVTM and CDR2 ANQGSEA. The CDR3 spans 16 residues. The trim removed 3 bases at V and 0 bases at J, leaving 7 bases unmatched. The CDR3 protein is CSVDGVAGVSTDTQYF. CDR3 nucleotides: TGCAGCGTTGATGGGGTAGCGGGGGTTAGCACAGATACGCAGTATTTT.

This chain joins TRBV2 and TRBJ2-7, with 13 bases matching TRBD2. In germline, CDR1 is SNHLY, CDR2 FYNNEI. After removal of 7 bases from V and 2 bases from J, the junction contained 5 bases not matched to a gene. This CDR3 contains 15 residues. The CDR3: CASTAGTSGTYEQYF. The CDR3 nucleotides read TGTGCCAGCACGGCAGGGACTAGCGGGACCTACGAGCAGTACTTC.

CDR3 nucleotides: TGTGCCAGCAGCTTAGCCCGGGGAATTAACACCGGGGAGCTGTTTTTT. Its protein product is CASSLARGINTGELFF. This rearrangement joins TRBV7-8 to TRBJ2-2; possible D gene TRBD2, 5 bases. Germline CDR1 and CDR2: SGHVS and FQNEAQ. The CDR3 has 16 residues. V shed 0 bases and J shed 2 bases, with 10 bases lying between them.

The chain is built from TRBV30 and TRBJ2-5; 8 nucleotides match TRBD1. The CDR3 spans 14 residues. Germline values: CDR1 GTSNPN, CDR2 SVGIG (reference sequence). The J segment lost 5 bases and the V segment lost 2 bases, leaving 7 bases of the junction unmatched. CDR3 residues: CAWSKTGVYETQYF. As DNA, the CDR3 is TGTGCCTGGAGTAAGACAGGGGTTTATGAGACCCAGTACTTC.

As to this clone: In the same sample, other DNA sequences code for this CDR3. This chain links TRBV5-1 with TRBJ1-3, with a weak D call TRBD1 (5 bases). Germline V lookup: CDR1 SGHRS, CDR2 YFSETQ. The V end was cut by 0 bases, the J end by 0 bases, with 7 bases between. The CDR3 has 15 residues. For the CDR3, the DNA is TGCGCCAGCAGCTTGGAGGGGAGCTCTGGAAACACCATATATTTT. It encodes CASSLEGSSGNTIYF.

The gene calls are TRBV4-3 and TRBJ2-2; 8 bases are a match to TRBD1. This CDR3 region has 14 residues. Germline-derived CDR1 and CDR2 are LGHNA and YSLEER. V lost 4 bases to trimming and J lost 7 bases; unmatched junction nucleotides: 5. CDR3 region: CASSPQGAIGELFF. CDR3 nucleotide sequence: TGCGCCAGCAGCCCGCAGGGGGCGATCGGGGAGCTGTTTTTT.

The chain recombines TRBV19 with TRBJ2-1, with a tentative D call TRBD2 (5 bases). Looked up from germline, CDR1 is LNHDA and CDR2 is SQIVND (reference sequence). V gave up 6 bases and J gave up 5 bases, with 11 bases separating them. The CDR3 contains 13 residues. The CDR3 sequence is CASSLGLHNEQFF. The DNA for the CDR3 is TGTGCCAGTAGCCTAGGACTGCACAATGAGCAGTTCTTC.

The V gene is TRBV18, the J gene TRBJ2-5, with 9 nucleotides matching TRBD2. The germline gives CDR1 KGHSH, CDR2 LQKENI. After removal of 2 bases from V and 4 bases from J, the junction contained 5 bases not matched to a gene. This CDR3 has 15 amino acids. CDR3 residues: CASSPATSGGETQYF. The CDR3 DNA reads TGTGCCAGCTCACCAGCGACTAGCGGAGGAGAGACCCAGTACTTC.

This clone was seen once. The chain has TRBV5-3 and TRBJ2-7, with D perhaps TRBD2 (6 bases). TRBV5-3 counts as an open reading frame of uncertain function. V lost 4 bases, J lost 0 bases, and 14 bases lay in between. The CDR3 loop spans 15 amino acids. CDR3 nucleotides: TGTGCCAGAAGCGTCTACAGGAGGGACTCCTACGAGCAGTACTTC. Translating gives CARSVYRRDSYEQYF.

This clone was found once. The J gene is TRBJ2-7, the V gene TRBV5-1, with 13 positions matching TRBD2. J gave up 2 bases and V 5 bases, and 4 bases lay outside the gene matches. This CDR3 has 15 residues. Germline V gene lookup returns CDR1 SGHRS and CDR2 YFSETQ. CDR3 coding DNA: TGCGCCAGCAGAGGACTAGCGGGAGTGACCTACGAGCAGTACTTC. It translates to CASRGLAGVTYEQYF.

The CDR3 coding sequence is TGTGCCAGCCATATACAGGGACGCTCCTACGAGCAGTACTTC. Its protein is CASHIQGRSYEQYF. This rearrangement joins TRBV11-2 to TRBJ2-7; D might be TRBD1 (6 bases). This CDR3 region has 14 residues. CDR1 is SGHAT and CDR2 is FQNNGV in the germline V gene. V was shortened by 8 bases and J by 0 bases, with 14 bases between the two germline ends.

The chain employs TRBV7-2 and TRBJ1-1, with D hard to call. The CDR3 has 15 amino acids. Germline-derived CDR1 and CDR2 are SGHTA and FQGNSA. V was clipped by 5 bases and J by 0 bases, with 13 bases between them. CDR3 DNA sequence: TGTGCCAGCAGCACCCAATGGACTATGAACACTGAAGCTTTCTTT. It specifies CASSTQWTMNTEAFF.

The J gene is TRBJ2-1, the V gene TRBV11-2; TRBD2 is a possible D gene (5 bases). CDR1 SGHAT and CDR2 FQNNGV come from the germline V gene. CDR3 length equals 14 residues. The V and J ends lost 2 bases and 5 bases respectively, with 10 bases between them. The CDR3 DNA follows: TGTGCCAGCAGCTTAACTAGTCAACACAATGAGCAGTTCTTC. Translated, it gives CASSLTSQHNEQFF.

The chain has TRBV25-1 and TRBJ1-2; tentative D call: TRBD1 (6 bases). The germline CDR1 and CDR2 sequences are MGHDK and SYGVNS. This CDR3 has 14 residues. V shed 3 bases and J shed 7 bases, with 15 bases lying between them. The CDR3 protein is CASSDLSGEPGYTF. CDR3 sequence (DNA): TGTGCCAGCAGTGACCTCTCAGGGGAGCCTGGCTACACCTTC.

The chain combines TRBV12-5 with TRBJ2-3, with D perhaps matching TRBD1 (5 bases). V lost 3 bases to trimming and J lost 8 bases, with 12 bases between them. The CDR3 is made up of 13 amino acids. Germline CDR1 LGHNT, CDR2 FRNRAP. The CDR3, as DNA: TGTGCTAGTGGTTTTTCCAACAGGCCTACGCAGTATTTT. Translating gives CASGFSNRPTQYF.

CDR3 nucleotide sequence: TGCGCCAGCAGCTTGGCCGGGCAGATGGAGACCCAGTACTTC. It specifies CASSLAGQMETQYF. The gene calls are TRBV5-1 and TRBJ2-5, with D unresolved. Germline V CDR1 and CDR2: SGHRS, YFSETQ. The CDR3 has 14 amino acids. Deletions cut 0 bases from V and 5 bases from J, with 11 bases between.

V gene TRBV7-9 combines with J gene TRBJ2-7, with D perhaps assigned TRBD1 or TRBD2 (5 bases each). Germline-derived CDR1 and CDR2 are SEHNR and FQNEAQ (reference sequence). The CDR3 contains 17 residues. Between the trimmed V and J ends, which lost 2 bases and 2 bases, there was a span of 19 bases. This CDR3 is CASSLKRGDTAPYEQYF. The CDR3 DNA follows: TGTGCCAGCAGCTTAAAAAGGGGAGACACAGCTCCCTACGAGCAGTACTTC.

This chain uses TRBV2 with TRBJ2-3, with 13 bases aligning to TRBD2. The germline V gene has CDR1 SNHLY and CDR2 FYNNEI. V dropped 4 bases and J dropped 15; count of bases not matched to a gene: 4. The CDR3 totals 12 residues. The CDR3 region has the DNA TGTGCCAGCAGTGGCGGACTAGCGGGGGTTTATTTT. It translates to CASSGGLAGVYF. Supplemented by reference TRBV2 and TRBJ2-3, the full variable domain reads EPEVTQTPSHQVTQMGQEVILRCVPISNHLYFYWYRQILGQKVEFLVSFYNNEISEKSEIFDDQFSVERPDGSNFTLKIRSTKLEDSAMYFCASSGGLAGVYFGPGTRLTVL.

The V gene is TRBV2, the J gene TRBJ1-2; 7 positions match TRBD1. Unmatched junction bases numbered 8, after V lost 9 bases and J lost 1 base. Germline V gene data show CDR1 as SNHLY and CDR2 as FYNNEI. CDR3 length: 14 amino acids. CDR3 coding DNA: TGTGCCAGATTCCTGGGACAGCATAACTATGGCTACACCTTC. It codes for CARFLGQHNYGYTF.

This clone was seen only once. The chain combines TRBV6-1 with TRBJ2-3; 7 bases line up with TRBD2. The CDR3 totals 14 residues. The V gene's germline CDR1 is MNHNS and CDR2 SASEGT. V lost 0 bases to trimming and J lost 5 bases; unmatched junction nucleotides: 2. The CDR3 nucleotides read TGTGCCAGCAGTGAAGCGGGGGGGGTAGATACGCAGTATTTT. Translation gives CASSEAGGVDTQYF.

V gene TRBV27 combines with J gene TRBJ2-5, with 8 bases matching TRBD2. The CDR3 is 16 amino acids. The germline gives CDR1 MNHEY, CDR2 SMNVEV (reference sequence). J lost 5 bases, V lost 5 bases, and 13 bases had no gene match. In nucleotides, the CDR3 is TGTGCCAGCAGTCCGACTACCCGGGAGGGTTGGGAGACCCAGTACTTC. It encodes CASSPTTREGWETQYF.

The genes are TRBV19 and TRBJ2-7; TRBD1 might be the D (6 bases). The CDR3 totals 14 residues. Between the trimmed V and J ends, which lost 5 bases and 6 bases, there was a span of 17 bases. CDR1 is LNHDA, CDR2 SQIVND, per germline (reference sequence). CDR3 nucleotide sequence: TGTGCCAGTAGTGGGGCCAGGGGAATTAGCGAGCAGTACTTC. Its translation: CASSGARGISEQYF.